The 5 T cell receptor beta chains reported below all come from one sample, sequenced in a study of cytomegalovirus exposure and HLA in healthy donors. The protocol was immunoSEQ multiplex PCR, while the TCRdb copy is restricted to in-frame clones and leaves out a portion. The sample carries 120,000 or so clones, 89% recorded once. The sequenced material came from PBMCs. These receptors were taken from a woman aged 18-30 years in good health and CMV-seronegative.

This clone was seen more than once but under ten times. The rearrangement uses TRBV5-4 and TRBJ1-1; TRBD1 is a possible D gene (5 bases). CDR3 length equals 16 residues. Germline loops: CDR1 SGHNT, CDR2 YYREEE (reference sequence). Deletions cut 0 bases from V and 3 bases from J, with 15 bases between. CDR3 region: CASSLGGRRRDTEAFF. The CDR3 region has the DNA TGTGCCAGCAGCTTGGGGGGTAGGCGCAGGGACACTGAAGCTTTCTTT.

The chain uses TRBV4-1 and TRBJ1-5, with D possibly TRBD1 on 6 matching bases. CDR3 length: 15 residues. Germline CDR1 MGHRA, CDR2 YSYEKL. The V and J ends lost 1 base and 8 bases respectively, with 15 bases between them. The CDR3 DNA reads as TGCGCCAGCAGCCAAGGTGCGGGGGGCTTGAAGCCCCAGCATTTT. It is translated as CASSQGAGGLKPQHF.

The chain employs TRBV30 and TRBJ2-7; D call uncertain. The V gene's germline CDR1 is GTSNPN and CDR2 SVGIG (reference sequence). The CDR3 contains 13 residues. The V end lost 0 bases, the J end lost 5 bases, and 11 bases lay between the germline ends. CDR3 in amino acids: CAWSVDRVNEQYF. DNA for the CDR3: TGTGCCTGGAGTGTAGACCGGGTAAACGAGCAGTACTTC.

The chain is built from TRBV19 and TRBJ2-7; 11 bases align to TRBD1. This CDR3 is 15 amino acids long. The junction had 6 bases not matched to a gene; V was cut back by 4 bases and J by 4 bases. Germline V gene lookup returns CDR1 LNHDA and CDR2 SQIVND (reference sequence). This CDR3 is CASSTWGQGVYEQYF. The CDR3 DNA is TGTGCCAGTAGTACTTGGGGACAGGGGGTGTACGAGCAGTACTTC.

The V call is TRBV4-1, the J call TRBJ2-2; 9 bases are a match to TRBD1. CDR3 length: 16 amino acids. From germline, CDR1 is MGHRA and CDR2 YSYEKL. Trimming cost V 7 bases and J 6 bases; bases outside gene matches: 12. CDR3 bases: TGCGCCAGCACCGAAGGGACAGGGCTTTCAGCCGGGGAGCTGTTTTTT. It codes for CASTEGTGLSAGELFF.